These 10 T cell receptor beta chains were sequenced from one sample in a study of T cells after somatic rescue of genetic block. Assay used: immunoSEQ multiplex PCR; TCRdb lists only in-frame clones, some missing. The table lists tens of thousands of clones, roughly 90% of them singletons. Sequencing input: peripheral blood mononuclear cells (PBMCs). The receptors originated from a middle-aged man.

This rearrangement joins TRBV18 to TRBJ1-5; 8 positions agree with TRBD1. The CDR3 consists of 15 residues. Germline lookup yields CDR1 KGHSH and CDR2 LQKENI. Trimming at V came to 3 bases and at J to 2 bases, leaving 3 bases not matched to a gene. CDR3 in amino acids: CASSPDRGRNQPQHF. For the CDR3, the DNA is TGTGCCAGCTCACCCGACAGGGGACGCAATCAGCCCCAGCATTTT.

The gene calls are TRBV19 and TRBJ2-3; D might be TRBD2 (6 bases). The CDR3 runs 15 residues. Germline V gives CDR1 LNHDA, CDR2 SQIVND (reference sequence). V lost 10 bases to trimming and J lost 4 bases, with 21 bases between them. CDR3 region: CATQVGLARSDTQYF. CDR3 nucleotides: TGTGCCACCCAAGTAGGGCTAGCGCGTTCAGATACGCAGTATTTT. Drawing the rest from reference TRBV19 and TRBJ2-3, the complete variable domain is DGGITQSPKYLFRKEGQNVTLSCEQNLNHDAMYWYRQDPGQGLRLIYYSQIVNDFQKGDIAEGYSVSREKKESFPLTVTSAQKNPTAFYLCATQVGLARSDTQYFGPGTRLTVL.

V gene TRBV7-7 combines with J gene TRBJ2-7; 7 bases align to TRBD2. This CDR3 has 15 residues. In germline, CDR1 is SSHAT, CDR2 FNYEAQ (reference sequence). V was pared by 1 base and J by 4 bases, with 7 bases of the junction left unmatched. CDR3 residues: CASSLGTGGGYEQYF. The CDR3 nucleotides read TGTGCCAGCAGCTTAGGGACGGGAGGAGGGTACGAGCAGTACTTC. The full variable domain, in which reference TRBV7-7 and TRBJ2-7 provide the parts outside the CDR3, is GAGVSQSPRYKVTKRGQDVTLRCDPISSHATLYWYQQALGQGPEFLTYFNYEAQPDKSGLPSDRFSAERPEGSISTLTIQRTEQRDSAMYRCASSLGTGGGYEQYFGPGTRLTVT.

J is TRBJ1-1 and V is TRBV7-8; no definite D call. This CDR3 has 13 amino acids. Germline CDR1 SGHVS, CDR2 FQNEAQ. The ends were cut back, 0 bases at V and 10 bases at J, with 12 bases in the middle. The CDR3 nucleotides read TGTGCCAGCAGCTTAGCGTTATTCCTGGGAGCTTTCTTT. Translated, it gives CASSLALFLGAFF.

The chain couples TRBV30 to TRBJ2-7; D gene unclear. The CDR3 consists of 14 residues. Trimming took off 4 bases at V and 6 bases at J, with 19 bases between the two ends. The germline V gene encodes CDR1 GTSNPN and CDR2 SVGIG (reference sequence). The CDR3, as DNA: TGTGCCTGGAAAAATAAGATCCGGCCCCGCGAGCAGTACTTC. As protein: CAWKNKIRPREQYF.

The chain uses TRBV5-6 and TRBJ2-7; 8 nucleotides match TRBD1. The CDR3 consists of 13 residues. Germline-derived CDR1 and CDR2 are SGHDT and YYEEEE. J was trimmed by 4 bases and V by 4 bases; bases with no gene match: 4. The CDR3 DNA is TGTGCCAGCAGCCAGACAGGGGAGTACGAGCAGTACTTC. Its protein is CASSQTGEYEQYF.

The chain uses TRBV7-9 and TRBJ2-3, with 9 bases identical to TRBD1. Germline CDR1 is SEHNR and CDR2 is FQNEAQ (reference sequence). This CDR3 spans 15 amino acids. With V trimmed by 4 bases and J by 0 bases, 2 bases remained unmatched. CDR3 loop: CASSSTGGSTDTQYF. The CDR3 nucleotides read TGTGCCAGCAGCTCGACAGGGGGGAGCACAGATACGCAGTATTTT.

The rearrangement links TRBV5-1 to TRBJ1-2; the D gene is possibly TRBD1 (5 bases). CDR1 and CDR2 from the germline V gene are SGHRS and YFSETQ. The ends were cut back, 0 bases at V and 1 base at J, with 10 bases in the middle. The CDR3 length is 15 residues. CDR3 DNA: TGCGCCAGCAGCTTGGGGACAAGGGTTAACTATGGCTACACCTTC. This encodes CASSLGTRVNYGYTF.

The chain links TRBV28 to TRBJ1-2, with D tentatively TRBD1 (5 bases). The CDR3 is made up of 21 amino acids. CDR1 and CDR2 from the germline V gene are MDHEN and SYDVKM. The V end was cut by 4 bases, the J end by 2 bases, with 32 bases between. The CDR3 nucleotides are TGTGCCAGCAGTTCCCAACGGTCCTTGACAGTATTCTTGAGCCGAAACTATGGCTACACCTTC. Amino acids: CASSSQRSLTVFLSRNYGYTF.

This chain joins TRBV5-1 and TRBJ2-3, with D tentatively TRBD2 (7 bases). Trimming took off 4 bases at V and 1 base at J, with 16 bases between the two ends. The CDR3 has 16 residues. Germline assignment: CDR1 SGHRS and CDR2 YFSETQ. The CDR3 is CASSLGGGPGTDTQYF. CDR3 DNA sequence: TGCGCCAGCAGCCTAGGGGGGGGCCCCGGCACAGATACGCAGTATTTT.